Below, one T cell receptor beta chain is given with its context. These data are taken from a study of T cells in lung cancer brain metastases. With 4 bases removed from V and 7 bases from J, the gap between germline ends came to 19 bases. Per germline, CDR1 LNHNV and CDR2 YYDKDF (reference sequence). The CDR3 runs to 15 residues. Clones were read by immunoSEQ multiplex PCR, and TCRdb kept only the in-frame ones, dropping some. Here the sample spans around 930 clones, 70% to 90% being singletons. Input material: tumor tissue from the primary lung tumor. The origin of this receptor is a woman in her fifties or sixties with non-small cell lung cancer. This chain uses TRBV15 with TRBJ1-2; D call uncertain. In nucleotides, the CDR3 is TGTGCCACCAGCACCTTGGACGGCCCGGGGAGTGGCTACACCTTC. Its translation: CATSTLDGPGSGYTF.